A selection of T cell receptor beta chains follows, all from one sample in a study of human T cells and chemical hapten exposure. TCRdb itself ran the RACE reads through MiXCR, one entry per CDR3 protein. Among about 84,000 distinct CDR3 sequences listed, about 10% were seen once. The sample was whole blood, taken in connection with sensitization to the hapten diphenylcyclopropenone (DPC). The receptors shown here come from a woman aged 45 to 65 with alopecia areata. Some clones in this sample may be carry-over from other donors' samples. Both conserved end residues are part of each CDR3. A D gene is named only where the DNA matches it firmly. Some rows mark clone size as missing; the rest say once, few, many or name a class of expanded clone.

j_call d_call v_call clone_size cdr3_aa cdr3_nt
TRBJ1-1 TRBD1 TRBV20-1 NA CSASRDRGMNTEAFF TGCAGTGCTAGCCGGGACAGGGGGATGAACACTGAAGCTTTCTTT
TRBJ2-1 NA TRBV24-1 many CATSGLVGGYEQFF TGTGCCACCAGTGGCCTGGTTGGCGGATATGAGCAGTTCTTC
TRBJ2-2 NA TRBV4-3 many CASSLAVAANTGELFF TGCGCCAGCAGCCTCGCAGTGGCAGCGAACACCGGGGAGCTGTTTTTT
TRBJ2-2 TRBD2 TRBV20-1 many CSAPSGGNTGELFF TGCAGTGCTCCTAGCGGGGGGAACACCGGGGAGCTGTTTTTT
TRBJ1-5 NA TRBV30 few CAWSGVDIANYNQPQHF TGTGCCTGGAGTGGGGTCGATATTGCGAATTACAATCAGCCCCAGCATTTT
TRBJ1-2 NA TRBV2 many CASSEGQLYGYTF TGTGCCAGCAGTGAAGGGCAGCTCTATGGCTACACCTTC
TRBJ2-1 TRBD2 TRBV7-3 few CASSFSGRVGNEQFF TGTGCCAGCTCTTTTAGCGGGAGAGTGGGGAATGAGCAGTTCTTC
TRBJ1-4 TRBD1 TRBV27 few CASSTADRGTLNEKLFF TGTGCCAGCAGTACGGCGGACAGGGGGACCCTTAATGAAAAACTGTTTTTT
TRBJ2-2 NA TRBV7-6 NA CASSPGIINTGELFF TGTGCCAGCAGCCCAGGCATAATAAACACCGGGGAGCTGTTTTTT
TRBJ1-6 NA TRBV7-9 few CASSEGFSSYNSPLHF TGTGCCAGCAGCGAGGGCTTCAGCTCCTATAATTCACCCCTCCACTTT
TRBJ2-3 TRBD1 TRBV5-1 few CASSGTADTQYF TGCGCCAGCAGCGGGACAGCAGATACGCAGTATTTT
TRBJ2-6 TRBD2 TRBV9 many CASSVGSGLASGANVLTF TGTGCCAGCAGCGTAGGCTCTGGACTAGCGTCTGGGGCCAACGTCCTGACTTTC
TRBJ2-7 NA TRBV20-1 many CSARVGGGGVSYEQYF TGCAGTGCTAGAGTAGGAGGGGGAGGGGTATCCTACGAGCAGTACTTC
TRBJ1-3 NA TRBV3-1 many CASSQDPNSGNTIYF TGTGCCAGCAGCCAAGACCCGAACTCTGGAAACACCATATATTTT
TRBJ2-7 NA TRBV29-1 NA CSVEAPGTYEQYF TGCAGCGTTGAAGCCCCCGGGACCTACGAGCAGTACTTC
TRBJ1-5 NA TRBV7-2 NA CVSSLATYQPQHF TGTGTCAGCAGCTTAGCGACGTATCAGCCCCAGCATTTT
TRBJ2-7 NA TRBV7-2 NA CASSLREGYEQYF TGTGCCAGCAGCCTTAGAGAGGGTTACGAGCAGTACTTC
TRBJ1-2 NA TRBV20-1 many CSASDGNHGYTF TGCAGTGCTAGTGATGGGAACCATGGCTACACCTTC
TRBJ1-5 NA TRBV5-1 many CASSSDGSNQPQHF TGCGCCAGCAGCTCGGACGGCTCCAATCAGCCCCAGCATTTT
TRBJ2-1 NA TRBV7-8 NA CASSTGPTIYNEQFF TGTGCCAGCAGCACAGGGCCCACGATTTACAATGAGCAGTTCTTC
TRBJ1-2 NA TRBV30 many CAWSLGTAGAYGYTF TGTGCCTGGAGTCTCGGGACCGCTGGGGCCTATGGCTACACCTTC
TRBJ1-1 NA TRBV20-1 few CSAPRGGPRNTEAFF TGCAGTGCACCGAGAGGGGGGCCACGGAACACTGAAGCTTTCTTT
TRBJ2-7 NA TRBV11-2 NA CASSPRHWNEQYF TGTGCCAGCAGCCCTCGCCACTGGAATGAGCAGTACTTC
TRBJ1-5 NA TRBV27 many CASRSPGARGNQPQHF TGTGCCAGCAGATCTCCGGGGGCTCGGGGCAATCAGCCCCAGCATTTT
TRBJ2-1 NA TRBV5-1 many CATARDPHNEQFF TGCGCCACCGCCCGGGACCCCCACAATGAGCAGTTCTTC
TRBJ2-3 NA TRBV7-2 few CASSLIPTDTDTQYF TGTGCCAGCAGCTTAATCCCCACCGACACAGATACGCAGTATTTT
TRBJ2-2 TRBD1 TRBV5-1 many CASSTGATGELFF TGCGCCAGCAGCACAGGGGCCACCGGGGAGCTGTTTTTT
TRBJ1-6 NA TRBV25-1 many CASKEDSYNSPLHF TGTGCCAGCAAGGAGGACAGTTATAATTCACCCCTCCACTTT
TRBJ2-5 TRBD2 TRBV5-1 NA CASSLGVLAQETQYF TGCGCCAGCAGCTTGGGGGTACTAGCGCAAGAGACCCAGTACTTC
TRBJ2-3 TRBD2 TRBV6-1 few CASSPTSGDFGGADTQYF TGTGCCAGCAGTCCCACTAGTGGAGACTTCGGGGGGGCAGATACGCAGTATTTT
TRBJ1-6 NA TRBV28 many CASSTTGSSPLHF TGTGCCAGCAGTACAACAGGGAGCTCACCCCTCCACTTT